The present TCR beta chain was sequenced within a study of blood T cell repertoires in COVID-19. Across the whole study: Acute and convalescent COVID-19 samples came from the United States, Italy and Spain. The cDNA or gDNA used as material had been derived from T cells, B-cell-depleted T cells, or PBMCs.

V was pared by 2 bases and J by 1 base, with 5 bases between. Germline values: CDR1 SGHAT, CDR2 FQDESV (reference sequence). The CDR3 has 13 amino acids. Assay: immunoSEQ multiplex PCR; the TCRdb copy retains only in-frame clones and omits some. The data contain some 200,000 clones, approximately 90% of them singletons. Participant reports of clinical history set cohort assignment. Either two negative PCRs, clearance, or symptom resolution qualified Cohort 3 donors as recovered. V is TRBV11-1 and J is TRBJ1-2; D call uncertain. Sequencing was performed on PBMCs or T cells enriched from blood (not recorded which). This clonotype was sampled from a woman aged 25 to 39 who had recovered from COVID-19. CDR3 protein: CASSLRGNYGYTF. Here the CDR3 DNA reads TGTGCCAGCAGCTTACGAGGTAACTATGGCTACACCTTC.